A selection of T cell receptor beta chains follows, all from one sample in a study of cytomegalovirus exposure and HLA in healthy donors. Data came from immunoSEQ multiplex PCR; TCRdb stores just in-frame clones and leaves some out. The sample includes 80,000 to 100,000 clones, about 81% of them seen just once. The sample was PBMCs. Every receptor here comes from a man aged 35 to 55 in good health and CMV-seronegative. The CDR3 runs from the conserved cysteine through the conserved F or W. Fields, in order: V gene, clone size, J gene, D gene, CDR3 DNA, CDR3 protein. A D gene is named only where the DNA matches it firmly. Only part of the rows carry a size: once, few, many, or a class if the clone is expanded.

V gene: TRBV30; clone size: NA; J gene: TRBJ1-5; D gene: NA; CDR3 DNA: TGTGCCTGGGCGGGATGGGAGACAGACAATCAGCCCCAGCATTTT; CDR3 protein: CAWAGWETDNQPQHF
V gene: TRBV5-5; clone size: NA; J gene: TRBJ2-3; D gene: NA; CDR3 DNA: TGTGCCAGCAGCTTGTTAGTAAGCTTTACAGATACGCAGTATTTT; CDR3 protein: CASSLLVSFTDTQYF
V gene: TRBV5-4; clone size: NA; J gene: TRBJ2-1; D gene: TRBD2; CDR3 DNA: TGTGCCAGCAGTGGTGGGACTACATACAATGAGCAGTTCTTC; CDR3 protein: CASSGGTTYNEQFF
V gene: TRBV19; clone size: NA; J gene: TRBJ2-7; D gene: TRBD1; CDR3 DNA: TGTGCCAGTAGTAAGTTCGCGACAGGGTACGAGCAGTACTTC; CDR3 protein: CASSKFATGYEQYF
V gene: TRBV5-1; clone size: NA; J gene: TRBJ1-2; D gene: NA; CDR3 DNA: TGCGCCAGCAGCGTCCAGGGTGATGGCTACACCTTC; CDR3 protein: CASSVQGDGYTF
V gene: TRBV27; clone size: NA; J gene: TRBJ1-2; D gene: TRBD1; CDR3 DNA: TGTGCCAGCAGTTTAAGCAGGGGGCAAGGCTACACCTTC; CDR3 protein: CASSLSRGQGYTF
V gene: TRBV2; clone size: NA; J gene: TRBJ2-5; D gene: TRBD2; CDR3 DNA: TGTGCCAGCAGGGCGCTAGCGGGGAAAGAGACCCAGTACTTC; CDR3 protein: CASRALAGKETQYF
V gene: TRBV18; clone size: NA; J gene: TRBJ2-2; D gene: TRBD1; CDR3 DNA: TGTGCCAGCTCACCACCGGACAGGGGTCCCGGGGAGCTGTTTTTT; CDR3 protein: CASSPPDRGPGELFF
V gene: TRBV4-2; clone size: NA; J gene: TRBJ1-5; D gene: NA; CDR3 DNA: TGTGCCAGCAGCAAACTCACGAGGGGCGGGGGGCCCCAGCATTTT; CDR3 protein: CASSKLTRGGGPQHF
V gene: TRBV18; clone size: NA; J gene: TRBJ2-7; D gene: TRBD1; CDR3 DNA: TGTGCCAGCTCAGCACAAAGACAGGGGGCTATCGACGAGCAGTACTTC; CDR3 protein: CASSAQRQGAIDEQYF
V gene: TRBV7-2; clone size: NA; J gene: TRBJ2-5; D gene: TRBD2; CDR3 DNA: TGTGCCAGCAGCTTAATAGGCCTAGCGGGGAGACAAGAGACCCAGTACTTC; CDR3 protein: CASSLIGLAGRQETQYF
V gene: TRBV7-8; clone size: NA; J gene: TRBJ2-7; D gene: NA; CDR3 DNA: TGTGCCAGCAGCTTGGGTCCGGGACATAACTACGAGCAGTACTTC; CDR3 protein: CASSLGPGHNYEQYF
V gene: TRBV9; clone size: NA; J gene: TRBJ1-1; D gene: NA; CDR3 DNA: TGTGCCAGCAGCGCCGTGGGGGGTGCACCCACTGAAGCTTTCTTT; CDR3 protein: CASSAVGGAPTEAFF
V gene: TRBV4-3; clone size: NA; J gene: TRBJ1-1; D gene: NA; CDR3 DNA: TGCGCCAGCAGCCAAGAAGACTGGAGCACTGAAGCTTTCTTT; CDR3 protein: CASSQEDWSTEAFF
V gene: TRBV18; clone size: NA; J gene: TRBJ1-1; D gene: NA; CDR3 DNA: TGTGCCAGCTCACCACCGGGAGGGCTAGTCTTT; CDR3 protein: CASSPPGGLVF
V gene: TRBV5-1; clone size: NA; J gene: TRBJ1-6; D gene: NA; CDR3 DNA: TGCGCCAGCAGCTTGGAGCCAGGGGTTAATTCACCCCTCCACTTT; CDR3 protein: CASSLEPGVNSPLHF
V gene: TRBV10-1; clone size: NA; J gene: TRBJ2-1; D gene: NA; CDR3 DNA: TGCGCCAGCAGTGAGTCAGGGCGGGGCAAGCAGTTCTTC; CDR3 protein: CASSESGRGKQFF
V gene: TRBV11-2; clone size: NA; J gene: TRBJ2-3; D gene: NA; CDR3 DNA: TGTGCCAGCAGCTTAGGGCAGGTCGGAAGCACAGATACGCAGTATTTT; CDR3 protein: CASSLGQVGSTDTQYF
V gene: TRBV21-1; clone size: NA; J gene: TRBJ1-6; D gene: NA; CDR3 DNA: TGTGCCAGCAGCGCCCGTGGAGGGGCTCCATCCCGCCGCCACTATAATTCACCCCTCCACTTT; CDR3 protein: CASSARGGAPSRRHYNSPLHF
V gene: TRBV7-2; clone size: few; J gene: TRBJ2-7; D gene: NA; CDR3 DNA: TGTGCCAGCAGCTTAAACCGGGTAGCCTACGAGCAGTACTTC; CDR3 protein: CASSLNRVAYEQYF
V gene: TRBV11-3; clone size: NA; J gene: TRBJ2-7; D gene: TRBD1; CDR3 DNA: TGTGCCAGCAGCTCGACAGGGGATCGGGAGCAGTACTTC; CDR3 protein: CASSSTGDREQYF
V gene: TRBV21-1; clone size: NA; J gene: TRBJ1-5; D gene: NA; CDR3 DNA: TGTGCCAGCAGCAGCCACAGGGGAGGCAATCAGCCCCAGCATTTT; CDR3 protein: CASSSHRGGNQPQHF
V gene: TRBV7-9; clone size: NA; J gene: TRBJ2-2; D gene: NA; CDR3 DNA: TGTGCCTATGGGGAGGCAGGGAACACCGGGGAGCTGTTTTTT; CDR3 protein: CAYGEAGNTGELFF
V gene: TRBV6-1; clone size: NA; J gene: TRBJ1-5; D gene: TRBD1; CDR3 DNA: TGTGCCAGCAGTAGACAGGGGGCTGTTCAGCCCCAGCATTTT; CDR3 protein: CASSRQGAVQPQHF
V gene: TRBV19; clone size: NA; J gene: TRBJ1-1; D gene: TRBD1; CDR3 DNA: TGTGCCAGTAGCGACCGGGACAGGTTCCCGCGCGAAGCTTTCTTT; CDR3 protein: CASSDRDRFPREAFF
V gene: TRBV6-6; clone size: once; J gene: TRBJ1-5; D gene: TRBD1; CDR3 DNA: TGTGCCAGCAGTTACAAACAGGGGAATAGCAATCAGCCCCAGCATTTT; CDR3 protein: CASSYKQGNSNQPQHF
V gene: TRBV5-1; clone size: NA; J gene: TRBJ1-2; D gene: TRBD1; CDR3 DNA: TGCGCCAGCAGCTTGGGGGACAGATCTAACTATGGCTACACCTTC; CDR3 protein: CASSLGDRSNYGYTF
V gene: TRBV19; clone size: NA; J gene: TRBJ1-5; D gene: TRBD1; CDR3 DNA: TGTGCCAGTAGTATATCTTTGACACAGGGGGGATATCAGCCCCAGCATTTT; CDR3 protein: CASSISLTQGGYQPQHF
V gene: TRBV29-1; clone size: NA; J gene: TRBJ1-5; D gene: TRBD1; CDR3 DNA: TGCAGCGTCACAGGGGCGTCGGGCCAGCCCCAGCATTTT; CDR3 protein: CSVTGASGQPQHF
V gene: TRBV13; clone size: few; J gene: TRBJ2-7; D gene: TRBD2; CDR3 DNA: TGTGCCAGCAGCATAACGGGGGTAGCGGGGGCATACGAGCAGTACTTC; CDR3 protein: CASSITGVAGAYEQYF
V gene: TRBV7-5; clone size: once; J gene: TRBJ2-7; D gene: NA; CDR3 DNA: TGTGTCAGAAGCTTAGCCAGTGCTAGCGGGGGGTACGAGCAGTACTTC; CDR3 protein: CVRSLASASGGYEQYF
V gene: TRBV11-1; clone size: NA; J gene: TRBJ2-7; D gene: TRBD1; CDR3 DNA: TGTGCCAGCAGCTCCTCGGGACAGGGGGTCTACGAGCAGTACTTC; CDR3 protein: CASSSSGQGVYEQYF
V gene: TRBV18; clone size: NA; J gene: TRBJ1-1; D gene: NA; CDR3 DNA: TGTGCCAGCTCACCCGGGAACACTGAAGCTTTCTTT; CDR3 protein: CASSPGNTEAFF
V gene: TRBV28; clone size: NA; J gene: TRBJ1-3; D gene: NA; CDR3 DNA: TGTGCCAGCAGTTTCTCGGGACACCACTCTGGAAACACCATATATTTT; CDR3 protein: CASSFSGHHSGNTIYF
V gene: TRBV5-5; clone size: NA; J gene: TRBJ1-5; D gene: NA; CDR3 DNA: TGTGCCAGCAGTTTCGGGACATTCAATCAGCCCCAGCATTTT; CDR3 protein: CASSFGTFNQPQHF
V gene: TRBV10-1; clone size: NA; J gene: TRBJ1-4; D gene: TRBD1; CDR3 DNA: TGCGCCAGCAGTGAGACCGGACAGGGACAACTGTTTTTT; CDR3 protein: CASSETGQGQLFF
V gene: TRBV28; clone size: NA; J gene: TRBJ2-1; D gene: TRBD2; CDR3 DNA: TGTGCCAGCAGTTTATATCGAGCGGGGGGGCTTTACAATGAGCAGTTCTTC; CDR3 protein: CASSLYRAGGLYNEQFF
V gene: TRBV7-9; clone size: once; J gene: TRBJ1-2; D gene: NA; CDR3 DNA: TGTGCCAGCAGCCTAAACGGGCAGGGGTGGCGTGGCTACACCTTC; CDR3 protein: CASSLNGQGWRGYTF
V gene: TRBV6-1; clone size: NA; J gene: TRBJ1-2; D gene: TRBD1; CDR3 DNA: TGTGCCAGCAGGAATTTACAGGGGGCAGGGGGCTACACCTTC; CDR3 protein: CASRNLQGAGGYTF
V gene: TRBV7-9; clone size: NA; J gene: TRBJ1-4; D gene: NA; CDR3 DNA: TGTGCCAGCAGCTTGTTTAGTGCCCAATCTGCAACTAATGAAAAACTGTTTTTT; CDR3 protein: CASSLFSAQSATNEKLFF
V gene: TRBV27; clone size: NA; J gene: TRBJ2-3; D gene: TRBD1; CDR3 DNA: TGTGCCAGCAGTATCACACAGGGGGTGAGCACAGATACGCAGTATTTT; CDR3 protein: CASSITQGVSTDTQYF
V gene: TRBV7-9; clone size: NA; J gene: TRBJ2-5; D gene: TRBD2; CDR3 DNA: TGTGCCAGCAGCTTAAAGTCTAGCGGGGGCAGGGAGACCCAGTACTTC; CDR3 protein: CASSLKSSGGRETQYF
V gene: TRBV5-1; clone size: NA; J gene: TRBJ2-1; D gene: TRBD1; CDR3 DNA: TGCGCCAGCAGCCCTGGGCAGGGGGTCTCCAATGAGCAGTTCTTC; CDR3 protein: CASSPGQGVSNEQFF
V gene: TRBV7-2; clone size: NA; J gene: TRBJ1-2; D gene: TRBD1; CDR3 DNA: TGTGCCAGCTGGGGGAGGGCAGGGGGCGTGCAAGGCGTAGGCTACACCTTC; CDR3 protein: CASWGRAGGVQGVGYTF
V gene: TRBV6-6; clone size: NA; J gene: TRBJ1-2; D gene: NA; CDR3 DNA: TGTGCCAGCCTCACGGGGGGGGGATATGGCTACACCTTC; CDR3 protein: CASLTGGGYGYTF